The present T cell receptor (beta chain) was sequenced within a study of cytotoxic CD8 clonotypes in ibrutinib-treated CLL. Study-wide background: The patients comprised approximately ten relapsed/refractory and around 14 treatment-naive cases, some 17 IGHV unmutated.

TCRdb's table, derived via immunoSEQ multiplex PCR, lists solely in-frame clones and lacks some. The sample holds about 97,000 clones; roughly 80% are singletons and the top ten take under 35%. General observations from the study: Elevated clonality accompanied ibrutinib response, with a return toward baseline values at progression.

Comment on this clone: The antigen is not known.

Germline CDR1 and CDR2: KGHSH and LQKENI. The V end was cut by 5 bases, the J end by 7 bases, with 11 bases between. The CDR3 length is 12 residues. The starting material was PBMCs, obtained after 12 months of ibrutinib treatment. The TCR sequence derives from a human donor with chronic lymphocytic leukemia. The chain recombines TRBV18 with TRBJ1-1; D gene unclear. CDR3 nucleotides: TGTGCCAGCTCATCCCTTGGCTATGAAGCTTTCTTT. The encoded protein is CASSSLGYEAFF.